The 23 T cell receptor beta chains given below trace back to one sample, sequenced in a study of cytomegalovirus exposure and HLA in healthy donors. Both 60 Vbeta primers and 13 Jbeta primers went into the PCR. The method was immunoSEQ multiplex PCR; TCRdb's version includes in-frame clones alone and lacks a portion of them. The table has under 70,000 clones, around three quarters seen once. Sample: PBMCs. The origin of the receptors is a woman aged 60-70 years in good health and CMV-seropositive.

V usage is TRBV7-2 and J usage is TRBJ1-5; D is undetermined. V shed 1 base and J shed 1 base, with 8 bases lying between them. The CDR3 totals 15 residues. CDR1 is SGHTA and CDR2 is FQGNSA in the germline V gene. CDR3 sequence reads: CASSLVSKSNQPQHF. DNA of the CDR3: TGTGCCAGCAGCTTAGTCTCTAAAAGCAATCAGCCCCAGCATTTT.

This rearrangement joins TRBV5-6 to TRBJ1-1, with D possibly matching TRBD1 (6 bases). Trimming removed 4 bases at V and 6 bases at J, with 19 bases between. Germline CDR1 reads SGHDT; CDR2 reads YYEEEE. The CDR3 totals 15 residues. CDR3 in amino acids: CASSLRTPEGAEAFF. The CDR3 nucleotides are TGTGCCAGCAGCCTAAGGACACCCGAGGGGGCTGAAGCTTTCTTT.

CDR3 sequence: CASSLTGSGTEAFF. The CDR3 nucleotides are TGTGCCAGCAGCTTAACAGGGTCCGGGACTGAAGCTTTCTTT. The gene calls are TRBV7-9 and TRBJ1-1; D perhaps matches TRBD1 (6 bases). Per the germline V gene, CDR1 is SEHNR and CDR2 is FQNEAQ (reference sequence). The ends were cut back, 2 bases at V and 5 bases at J, with 12 bases in the middle. The CDR3 runs 14 residues. The full variable domain, in which reference TRBV7-9 and TRBJ1-1 provide the parts outside the CDR3, is DTGVSQNPRHKITKRGQNVTFRCDPISEHNRLYWYRQTLGQGPEFLTYFQNEAQLEKSRLLSDRFSAERPKGSFSTLEIQRTEQGDSAMYLCASSLTGSGTEAFFGQGTRLTVV.

The chain has TRBV5-1 and TRBJ2-2; TRBD2 agrees at 9 bases. There are 15 residues in the CDR3. Germline values: CDR1 SGHRS, CDR2 YFSETQ. With 4 bases clipped from V and 4 bases from J, the junction kept 5 bases outside the gene matches. The CDR3 DNA is TGCGCCAGCAGCCCGGCACTAGCGGGCACCGGGGAGCTGTTTTTT. It yields the protein CASSPALAGTGELFF.

This clone showed up just once. The chain is built from TRBV7-2 and TRBJ1-5; 8 bases map to TRBD1. This CDR3 spans 15 amino acids. The V segment lost 3 bases and the J segment 1 base; nucleotides outside the gene matches: 2. The germline V gene has CDR1 SGHTA and CDR2 FQGNSA. CDR3 coding DNA: TGTGCCAGCAGCTTCCAGGGGGCAAGCAATCAGCCCCAGCATTTT. Its translation is CASSFQGASNQPQHF. Supplemented by reference TRBV7-2 and TRBJ1-5, the full variable domain reads GAGVSQSPSNKVTEKGKDVELRCDPISGHTALYWYRQSLGQGLEFLIYFQGNSAPDKSGLPSDRFSAERTGGSVSTLTIQRTQQEDSAVYLCASSFQGASNQPQHFGDGTRLSIL.

The rearrangement links TRBV7-2 to TRBJ2-7; TRBD1 agrees at 9 bases. CDR1 and CDR2 (germline): SGHTA, FQGNSA. V gave up 0 bases and J gave up 3 bases; unmatched junction bases: 6. The CDR3 runs 16 residues. CDR3 nucleotide sequence: TGTGCCAGCAGCTTAGCGGCCACAGGGGGCGTCTACGAGCAGTACTTC. This translates into CASSLAATGGVYEQYF.

This clone was recorded only once. The rearrangement uses TRBV11-3 and TRBJ2-2; weak D call: TRBD1 (6 bases). CDR1 is SGHNT, CDR2 YENEEA, per germline. Trimming shortened V by 5 bases and J by 2 bases, and 12 bases separated the two germline ends. The CDR3 runs 15 residues. The chain's CDR3 is CASSPTGTNTGELFF. The DNA for the CDR3 is TGTGCCAGCAGCCCCACAGGGACAAACACCGGGGAGCTGTTTTTT. The whole variable domain, remainder taken from reference TRBV11-3 and TRBJ2-2, is EAGVVQSPRYKIIEKKQPVAFWCNPISGHNTLYWYLQNLGQGPELLIRYENEEAVDDSQLPKDRFSAERLKGVDSTLKIQPAELGDSAVYLCASSPTGTNTGELFFGEGSRLTVL.

On this clone itself: Compared with germline, one end of the junction differs, possibly owing to a read error. The rearrangement joins TRBV5-1 to TRBJ1-1; weak D call: TRBD1 (6 bases). The CDR3 runs 16 residues. Germline V gene sequence: CDR1 SGHRS, CDR2 YFSETQ. CDR3 DNA sequence: TGCGCCCGCAGCTTGATGGACAGCATAATGAACACTGAAGCTTTCTTT. This sequence encodes CARSLMDSIMNTEAFF.

Remarks on this clone: The junction differs from germline at one of its ends, possibly a read error. Within the sample, other DNA sequences also encode this same CDR3. The chain carries TRBV4-1 and TRBJ1-4; D possibly corresponds to TRBD1 (6 bases). Germline-derived CDR1 and CDR2 are MGHRA and YSYEKL. The CDR3 extends over 18 amino acids. Written as DNA, the CDR3 is TGCGCCAGCAGCCAAGATATTCCCGGGGGGCAGATTAATGAAAAGCTGTTTTTT. This gives the protein CASSQDIPGGQINEKLFF.

Written as DNA, the CDR3 is TGTGCCAGCAGCTTAATGAGGGGGACTGAAGCTTTCTTT. Translation gives CASSLMRGTEAFF. This sequence joins TRBV7-2 and TRBJ1-1; D possibly corresponds to TRBD1 (6 bases). The V end was cut by 2 bases, the J end by 5 bases, with 9 bases between. This CDR3 comprises 13 residues. Per germline, CDR1 SGHTA and CDR2 FQGNSA.

This clone came up once. V is TRBV6-1 and J is TRBJ2-3, with 15 bases fitting TRBD2. CDR1 is MNHNS, CDR2 SASEGT, per germline. The CDR3 loop spans 15 amino acids. V shed 6 bases and J 7 bases; nucleotides not matched to a gene: 5. The CDR3 DNA sequence: TGTGCCAGCAGCTTAGGACTAGCGGGGGGGAATACGCAGTATTTT. This sequence encodes CASSLGLAGGNTQYF.

CDR3 amino acids: CASSQVTGGTEAFF. The CDR3 coding sequence is TGCGCCAGCAGCCAAGTCACAGGGGGCACTGAAGCTTTCTTT. The chain has TRBV4-3 and TRBJ1-1; 8 bases line up with TRBD1. The V gene's germline CDR1 is LGHNA and CDR2 YSLEER. Unmatched junction bases numbered 2, after V lost 1 base and J lost 4 bases. The CDR3 length is 14 residues.

This clone came up a few times. The chain has TRBV6-5 and TRBJ2-1; 8 nucleotides align to TRBD2. The CDR3 runs to 15 residues. Germline V lookup: CDR1 MNHEY, CDR2 SVGAGI. Trimming removed 2 bases from V and 6 bases from J; junction bases left unmatched: 6. The CDR3 DNA sequence: TGTGCCAGCAGTTACCGGGGGGGAGCGCGCAATGAGCAGTTCTTC. This translates into CASSYRGGARNEQFF.

The rearrangement joins TRBV28 to TRBJ1-5; no clear D gene. The CDR3 length is 12 residues. Trimming took off 2 bases at V and 10 bases at J, with 9 bases between the two ends. Germline lookup yields CDR1 MDHEN and CDR2 SYDVKM. CDR3 in amino acids: CASSLGSDPQHF. DNA of the CDR3: TGTGCCAGCAGTTTAGGAAGCGACCCCCAGCATTTT.

The chain carries TRBV11-2 and TRBJ1-5, with a weak D call TRBD1 (5 bases). The length of the CDR3 is 13 residues. V lost 5 bases, J lost 4 bases, and 9 bases lay in between. CDR1 SGHAT and CDR2 FQNNGV come from the germline V gene. This CDR3 reads CASSVGQNQPQHF. The CDR3 nucleotides read TGTGCCAGCAGCGTAGGACAAAATCAGCCCCAGCATTTT. The complete variable domain, with remaining parts taken from reference TRBV11-2 and TRBJ1-5, reads EAGVAQSPRYKIIEKRQSVAFWCNPISGHATLYWYQQILGQGPKLLIQFQNNGVVDDSQLPKDRFSAERLKGVDSTLKIQPAKLEDSAVYLCASSVGQNQPQHFGDGTRLSIL.

The CDR3 region is CSVSGGRGQPQHF. The DNA of the CDR3 is TGCAGCGTGTCAGGGGGAAGGGGGCAGCCCCAGCATTTT. The chain links TRBV29-1 to TRBJ1-5, with TRBD1 identical over 7 bases. CDR1 and CDR2 (germline): SQVTM, ANQGSEA. The CDR3 length is 13 residues. The V gene end was trimmed by 6 bases and the J gene end by 7 bases; junction bases not matched to a gene: 9. Supplemented by reference TRBV29-1 and TRBJ1-5, the full variable domain reads SAVISQKPSRDICQRGTSLTIQCQVDSQVTMMFWYRQQPGQSLTLIATANQGSEATYESGFVIDKFPISRPNLTFSTLTVSNMSPEDSSIYLCSVSGGRGQPQHFGDGTRLSIL.

The genes are TRBV7-2 and TRBJ2-7; unclear D gene. The CDR3 spans 15 residues. The germline gives CDR1 SGHTA, CDR2 FQGNSA. Trimming cost V 3 bases and J 2 bases, with 14 bases left between them. CDR3 in DNA: TGTGCCAGCAGCTTCTACGCGGCGGCCGCCTACGAGCAGTACTTC. As protein: CASSFYAAAAYEQYF.

This clone was counted between two and nine times. The V and J genes are TRBV20-1 and TRBJ1-1; D is undetermined. Germline-derived CDR1 and CDR2 are DFQATT and SNEGSKA (reference sequence). CDR3 length: 11 residues. Deletions cut 3 bases from V and 7 bases from J, with 9 bases between. CDR3 residues: CSARRVNEAFF. The CDR3 nucleotides read TGCAGTGCTAGGAGAGTGAATGAAGCTTTCTTT.

J is TRBJ1-3 and V is TRBV6-6, with 8 bases lining up with TRBD1. In germline, CDR1 is MNHNY, CDR2 SVGAGI (reference sequence). Trimming cost V 6 bases and J 3 bases; bases outside gene matches: 7. CDR3 length equals 15 residues. CDR3 loop: CASSSQGARGNTIYF. CDR3 in DNA: TGTGCCAGCAGCTCCCAGGGGGCGCGTGGAAACACCATATATTTT.

The chain carries TRBV10-3 and TRBJ2-5; TRBD1 aligns across 7 bases. Trimming took 5 bases from V and 2 from J; bases not matched to a gene: 8. Germline V gene data show CDR1 as ENHRY and CDR2 as SYGVKD. The CDR3 length is 15 residues. The CDR3 here is CAISRTGTAQETQYF. The DNA of the CDR3 is TGTGCCATCAGTAGGACCGGGACAGCACAAGAGACCCAGTACTTC.

The rearrangement joins TRBV7-8 to TRBJ2-7; D may be TRBD1 (6 bases). The germline gives CDR1 SGHVS, CDR2 FQNEAQ. The CDR3 totals 13 residues. V was trimmed by 5 bases and J by 7 bases, leaving 15 bases between them. The CDR3 nucleotides read TGTGCCAGCAGCGCGGACAGCGTTCATGAGCAGTACTTC. Translated, it gives CASSADSVHEQYF.

The V gene is TRBV13, the J gene TRBJ2-5; D uncertain. The J call could be wrong; TRBJ2-7 is a better fit for the DNA end. The CDR3 loop spans 13 amino acids. The germline CDR1 and CDR2 sequences are PRHDT and FYEKMQ (reference sequence). This CDR3 is CASSQTIPYEQYF. CDR3 coding DNA: TGTGCCAGCAGCCAAACCATACCCTACGAGCAGTACTTC.

V is TRBV15 and J is TRBJ1-1, with TRBD1 identical over 8 bases. Germline lookup yields CDR1 LNHNV and CDR2 YYDKDF (reference sequence). The CDR3 runs 15 residues. With 0 bases clipped from V and 4 bases from J, the junction kept 4 bases outside the gene matches. Here the CDR3 reads CATSRDRGLGTEAFF. The CDR3 nucleotides read TGTGCCACCAGCAGAGACAGGGGGCTCGGCACTGAAGCTTTCTTT. The whole variable domain, filled in from reference TRBV15 and TRBJ1-1, reads DAMVIQNPRYQVTQFGKPVTLSCSQTLNHNVMYWYQQKSSQAPKLLFHYYDKDFNNEADTPDNFQSRRPNTSFCFLDIRSPGLGDTAMYLCATSRDRGLGTEAFFGQGTRLTVV.